This entry is about one TCR beta chain. These data come from a study of blood T cell repertoires in COVID-19. The CDR3 has 16 residues. Per the germline V gene, CDR1 is SGHRS and CDR2 is YFSETQ. V was cut by 0 bases and J by 1 base, with 12 bases left in between. As handled by the study authors: Nucleated cell number was recorded as an estimate derived from reference gene primer amplification. Produced via immunoSEQ multiplex PCR; TCRdb's table is partial and in-frame only. V, J and clone size are taken as reported in that table, and D and trimming were inferred from the DNA itself. The sample consists of around 300,000 clones, around nine tenths of them appearing once.

The origin of this receptor is a woman aged 50 to 60 with active or convalescent COVID-19. Input material: peripheral blood. The V gene is TRBV5-1, the J gene TRBJ2-3; a weak D match, TRBD1 (5 bases). The CDR3, as DNA: TGCGCCAGCAGCTTGGGGATCGACAGACGCACAGATACGCAGTATTTT. Encoded protein: CASSLGIDRRTDTQYF.